The rows below give T cell receptor beta chains drawn from one sample of a study of blood T cell repertoires in COVID-19. Some clones are missing from TCRdb's copy, which holds only in-frame ones; the method was immunoSEQ multiplex PCR. The sample lists fewer than 250,000 clones; under 90% were seen once. Sequenced input: peripheral blood. Source of these receptors: a middle-aged woman with active or convalescent COVID-19. Each CDR3 is given with its conserved first and last residue. The order of the fields is V gene, J gene, clone size, D gene, CDR3 length, CDR3 protein, CDR3 DNA. D genes are given only for firm matches. Size is stated for part of the rows, as once, few or many counts, or as a class when the clone is expanded.

TRBV11-2	TRBJ2-7	.	.	16	CASSLGHLGPLYEQYF	TGTGCCAGCAGCTTAGGGCATCTGGGCCCTCTTTACGAGCAGTACTTC
TRBV3-1/TRBV3-2	TRBJ1-1	.	.	15	CASSIRGTVNTEAFF	TGTGCCAGCAGCATAAGAGGCACGGTGAACACTGAAGCTTTCTTT
TRBV6-2/TRBV6-3	TRBJ1-1	few	.	14	CASRPPGWHTEAFF	TGTGCCAGCAGGCCTCCAGGGTGGCACACTGAAGCTTTCTTT
TRBV5-1	TRBJ2-7	.	.	15	CASSLGASVAYEQYF	TGCGCCAGCAGCTTGGGGGCTAGCGTAGCCTACGAGCAGTACTTC
TRBV6-5	TRBJ2-1	.	TRBD2	14	CASSRLAGYNEQFF	TGTGCCAGCAGTCGACTAGCGGGGTACAATGAGCAGTTCTTC
TRBV9	TRBJ2-6	.	TRBD1	18	CASSKGGTGAAGANVLTF	TGTGCCAGCAGCAAAGGAGGGACAGGGGCTGCTGGGGCCAACGTCCTGACTTTC
TRBV27	TRBJ2-7	.	TRBD2	15	CASSLTSGRGGEQYF	TGTGCCAGCAGCTTGACTAGCGGGAGGGGAGGCGAGCAGTACTTC
TRBV6-1	TRBJ2-2	.	TRBD1	15	CASSELGGSTGELFF	TGTGCCAGCAGTGAGCTAGGGGGCAGTACCGGGGAGCTGTTTTTT
TRBV10-1	TRBJ1-1	.	.	12	CASSESQLGAFF	TGCGCCAGCAGTGAGTCACAGCTTGGGGCTTTCTTT
TRBV18	TRBJ1-1	.	.	14	CASSRRQINTEAFF	TGTGCCAGCTCACGGAGACAGATAAACACTGAAGCTTTCTTT
TRBV18	TRBJ1-4	.	.	14	CASSRQYVNEKLFF	TGTGCCAGCTCACGACAGTATGTTAATGAAAAACTGTTTTTT
TRBV12-3/TRBV12-4	TRBJ2-3	.	.	10	CASQRDTQYF	TGTGCCAGTCAACGGGATACGCAGTATTTT
TRBV5-6	TRBJ1-2	few	.	14	CASSFLQGDYGYTF	TGTGCCAGCAGCTTCTTACAGGGCGACTATGGCTACACCTTC
TRBV7-9	TRBJ1-2	.	TRBD1	15	CASSRDRGQDYGYTF	TGTGCCAGCAGCCGTGATAGAGGACAGGACTATGGCTACACCTTC
TRBV24-1	TRBJ1-2	.	.	13	CATRPRLNYGYTF	TGTGCCACCAGACCCCGACTTAACTATGGCTACACCTTC
TRBV11-2	TRBJ2-1	few	TRBD2	15	CASSLVAGGYNEQFF	TGTGCCAGCAGCTTAGTAGCGGGGGGATACAATGAGCAGTTCTTC
TRBV3-1/TRBV3-2	TRBJ1-2	once	TRBD1	14	CASSPQSGGRGYTF	TGTGCCAGCAGCCCTCAATCAGGGGGCAGGGGCTACACCTTC
TRBV3-1/TRBV3-2	TRBJ1-5	.	TRBD1	15	CASSQGPQGGQPQHF	TGTGCCAGCAGCCAAGGACCACAGGGGGGTCAGCCCCAGCATTTT
TRBV9	TRBJ2-2	.	.	15	CASSVDGGDPGELFF	TGTGCCAGCAGCGTAGATGGAGGGGACCCCGGGGAGCTGTTTTTT
TRBV30	TRBJ1-2	.	TRBD1	18	CAWSGFGTGGPENYGYTF	TGTGCCTGGAGTGGGTTCGGGACAGGGGGTCCAGAGAACTATGGCTACACCTTC
TRBV5-1	TRBJ1-3	once	.	16	CASSLHLGSSGNTIYF	TGCGCCAGCAGCTTACACCTTGGGAGCTCTGGAAACACCATATATTTT
TRBV11-3	TRBJ2-5	.	TRBD2	17	CASSPGTSGGAVETQYF	TGTGCCAGCAGCCCGGGGACTAGCGGGGGGGCCGTAGAGACCCAGTACTTC
TRBV19	TRBJ1-2	once	TRBD1	16	CASLRSGTATSYGYTF	TGTGCCAGTCTCCGGTCCGGGACAGCGACGTCCTATGGCTACACCTTC
TRBV11-2	TRBJ1-6	.	.	13	CASTDIINSPLHF	TGTGCCAGCACGGACATCATCAATTCACCCCTCCACTTT
TRBV9	TRBJ2-3	.	.	13	CASSVRSPDTQYF	TGTGCCAGCAGCGTCAGGTCCCCAGATACGCAGTATTTT
TRBV27	TRBJ2-7	.	TRBD1	14	CASSLGTGGDEQYF	TGTGCCAGCAGTTTAGGGACAGGGGGAGACGAGCAGTACTTC
TRBV7-3	TRBJ2-5	.	TRBD2	15	CASSATSGSSETQYF	TGTGCCAGCAGCGCAACTAGCGGGAGCTCAGAGACCCAGTACTTC
TRBV4-3	TRBJ2-3	once	TRBD2	17	CASSQDPSGGPTDTQYF	TGCGCCAGCAGCCAAGATCCTAGCGGGGGGCCCACAGATACGCAGTATTTT
TRBV19	TRBJ1-2	.	.	13	CASSGGINYGYTF	TGTGCCAGTAGTGGAGGGATCAACTATGGCTACACCTTC
TRBV6-5	TRBJ2-7	once	.	12	CATMAGTYEQYF	TGTGCCACCATGGCAGGGACCTACGAGCAGTACTTC
TRBV9	TRBJ1-5	.	.	13	CASSRGLNQPQHF	TGTGCCAGCAGCAGGGGATTGAATCAGCCCCAGCATTTT
TRBV4-1	TRBJ2-7	.	.	14	CASSQGQFSYEQYF	TGCGCCAGCAGCCAAGGACAGTTCAGCTACGAGCAGTACTTC
TRBV5-6	TRBJ2-7	few	.	14	CASSLLARPYEQYF	TGTGCCAGCAGCTTGTTGGCTCGTCCCTACGAGCAGTACTTC
TRBV27	TRBJ1-2	.	.	13	CASRLDRNYGYTF	TGTGCCAGCAGGTTAGACAGGAACTATGGCTACACCTTC
TRBV28	TRBJ2-7	.	.	15	CASRLSFGPFYEQYF	TGTGCCAGCAGGCTAAGTTTCGGTCCCTTCTACGAGCAGTACTTC
TRBV24-1	TRBJ2-2	.	.	16	CATSDLTFANTGELFF	TGTGCCACCAGTGATCTGACATTCGCCAACACCGGGGAGCTGTTTTTT
TRBV28	TRBJ2-3	once	TRBD2	15	CASSPSGASTDTQYF	TGTGCCAGCAGCCCTAGCGGGGCTAGCACAGATACGCAGTATTTT
TRBV25-1	TRBJ2-3	.	.	14	CASSEAGGADTQYF	TGTGCCAGCAGTGAAGCAGGAGGGGCAGATACGCAGTATTTT
TRBV28	TRBJ2-1	.	TRBD1	13	CASSLSGGGEQFF	TGTGCCAGCAGTTTGTCAGGGGGCGGAGAGCAGTTCTTC
TRBV7-9	TRBJ2-1	.	TRBD2	14	CASSLVLAVGEQFF	TGTGCCAGCAGCTTAGTGCTAGCGGTCGGTGAGCAGTTCTTC
TRBV9	TRBJ2-5	.	TRBD1	16	CASSVEGQGFEETQYF	TGTGCCAGCAGCGTAGAGGGACAGGGGTTCGAAGAGACCCAGTACTTC
TRBV5-4	TRBJ1-2	.	TRBD1	16	CASREPGQGFNYGYTF	TGTGCCAGCAGAGAACCCGGACAGGGATTTAACTATGGCTACACCTTC
TRBV9	TRBJ1-2	few	.	15	CASSPQGGQAYGYTF	TGTGCCAGCAGCCCACAAGGAGGCCAGGCCTATGGCTACACCTTC
TRBV30	TRBJ1-1	.	.	14	CAWSVGPSGTEAFF	TGTGCCTGGAGTGTTGGCCCATCAGGGACTGAAGCTTTCTTT
TRBV12-5	TRBJ2-3	.	TRBD2	14	CASLASGGPDTQYF	TGTGCTAGTTTAGCTAGCGGGGGGCCAGATACGCAGTATTTT
TRBV27	TRBJ2-7	.	.	13	CASSLRSAYEQYF	TGTGCCAGCAGTTTAAGGAGCGCCTACGAGCAGTACTTC
TRBV9	TRBJ2-7	.	TRBD2	20	CASSVGSGTSGRGRSYEQYF	TGTGCCAGCAGCGTAGGATCCGGGACTAGCGGGAGGGGGCGTTCCTACGAGCAGTACTTC
TRBV6-2/TRBV6-3	TRBJ2-1	.	TRBD2	18	CASSYSTTYGGAVDEQFF	TGTGCCAGCAGTTACTCGACAACATACGGGGGGGCCGTAGATGAGCAGTTCTTC
TRBV7-2	TRBJ1-2	.	.	15	CASSLVGGASYGYTF	TGTGCCAGCAGCTTAGTGGGGGGTGCGAGCTATGGCTACACCTTC
TRBV14	TRBJ2-7	.	TRBD1	17	CASSSGTGIQMGYEQYF	TGTGCCAGCAGCTCCGGGACAGGGATCCAAATGGGCTACGAGCAGTACTTC
TRBV6-5	TRBJ1-2	.	.	13	CASSFPGTHGYTF	TGTGCCAGCAGTTTCCCCGGGACACATGGCTACACCTTC
TRBV29-1	TRBJ1-2	.	TRBD1	14	CSVLPRDSNYGYTF	TGCAGCGTTCTCCCCCGGGACAGCAACTATGGCTACACCTTC
TRBV9	TRBJ1-2	few	TRBD1	15	CASSEQTGNGYGYTF	TGTGCCAGCAGCGAGCAGACAGGGAATGGCTATGGCTACACCTTC
TRBV27	TRBJ1-5	.	.	16	CASSLSRPGKGQPQHF	TGTGCCAGCAGTTTAAGCAGGCCAGGGAAAGGTCAGCCCCAGCATTTT
TRBV5-1	TRBJ2-1	.	TRBD2	18	CASSLEGSGRHSYNEQFF	TGCGCCAGCAGCTTGGAGGGTAGCGGGAGGCACTCCTACAATGAGCAGTTCTTC